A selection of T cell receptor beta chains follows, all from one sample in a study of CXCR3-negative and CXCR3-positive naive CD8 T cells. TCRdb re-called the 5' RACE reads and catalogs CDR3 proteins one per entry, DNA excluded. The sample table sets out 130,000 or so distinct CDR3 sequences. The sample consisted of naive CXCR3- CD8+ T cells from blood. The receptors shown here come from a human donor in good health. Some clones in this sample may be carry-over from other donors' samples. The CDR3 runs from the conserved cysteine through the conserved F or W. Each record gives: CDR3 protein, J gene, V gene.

CASSLVYVRGKETQYF	TRBJ2-5	TRBV7-2
CASLPRSRGPGVYGYTF	TRBJ1-2	TRBV12-3/TRBV12-4
CASSLSFRGTPRTFETQYF	TRBJ2-5	TRBV7-9
CASIPTADTGELFF	TRBJ2-2	TRBV7-9
CASSFPETGQNTEAFF	TRBJ1-1	TRBV28
CASSFRAVRAEAFF	TRBJ1-1	TRBV12-3/TRBV12-4
CASSLYPETGLRYEQYF	TRBJ2-7	TRBV5-1
CASSLIRGDRDLYGYTF	TRBJ1-2	TRBV28
CAITSGSAYEQYF	TRBJ2-7	TRBV10-3
CASSYSRGQLTGELFF	TRBJ2-2	TRBV6-2/TRBV6-3
CASSAFGTGAIYGYTF	TRBJ1-2	TRBV9
CASSLNSGEYTQYF	TRBJ2-3	TRBV5-6
CSASEEQGGNQPQHF	TRBJ1-5	TRBV20-1
CSARDIGTWAGDEQFF	TRBJ2-1	TRBV20-1
CASSPSSGANVLTF	TRBJ2-6	TRBV6-1
CSARDPLAGYEQFF	TRBJ2-1	TRBV20-1
CASRGVVVGANVLTF	TRBJ2-6	TRBV12-3/TRBV12-4
CASGGLAGGPTFEQYF	TRBJ2-7	TRBV5-6
CASSLVEGAVNEQFF	TRBJ2-1	TRBV5-5
CGSSYNLGTGNQPQHF	TRBJ1-5	TRBV4-3
CASSLASGADEAFF	TRBJ1-1	TRBV12-3/TRBV12-4
CASSYSRLALYNEQFF	TRBJ2-1	TRBV6-5
CASSPRQGRTYNEQFF	TRBJ2-1	TRBV7-2
CSVVDWKGGMDTQYF	TRBJ2-3	TRBV29-1
CASSYSKGENEQFF	TRBJ2-1	TRBV6-6
CASSSDIGSLYEQYF	TRBJ2-7	TRBV2
CSVSTGVPTDTQYF	TRBJ2-3	TRBV29-1